These 11 T cell receptor beta chains came from one sample sequenced in a study of cytomegalovirus exposure and HLA in healthy donors. The PCR made use of 60 Vbeta and 13 Jbeta primers. TCRdb's table, derived via immunoSEQ multiplex PCR, lists solely in-frame clones and lacks some. This table has approximately 100,000 clones, more than 75% appearing once. The sequencing sample was made of PBMCs. Receptors were obtained from a man in his thirties or forties in good health and CMV-seropositive.

The chain has TRBV19 and TRBJ1-5, with D possibly TRBD1 on 6 matching bases. The germline V gene has CDR1 LNHDA and CDR2 SQIVND (reference sequence). V was shortened by 5 bases and J by 4 bases, with 24 bases between the two germline ends. The CDR3 is 18 residues long. In nucleotides, the CDR3 is TGTGCCAGTAGTCCAGGAAGCGGGGGCGTCATTGGAAATCAGCCCCAGCATTTT. Protein sequence: CASSPGSGGVIGNQPQHF. Variable domain in full (rest from reference TRBV19 and TRBJ1-5): DGGITQSPKYLFRKEGQNVTLSCEQNLNHDAMYWYRQDPGQGLRLIYYSQIVNDFQKGDIAEGYSVSREKKESFPLTVTSAQKNPTAFYLCASSPGSGGVIGNQPQHFGDGTRLSIL.

J is TRBJ1-4 and V is TRBV4-1; a weak D match, TRBD1 (5 bases). The ends were cut back, 2 bases at V and 6 bases at J, with 16 bases in the middle. Germline V gene sequence: CDR1 MGHRA, CDR2 YSYEKL. The CDR3 extends over 16 amino acids. CDR3 bases: TGCGCCAGCAGCCAACACCCGGGACTAAGGGATGAAAAACTGTTTTTT. Its protein is CASSQHPGLRDEKLFF.

The chain combines TRBV19 with TRBJ2-1; 15 nucleotides match TRBD2. The germline V gene encodes CDR1 LNHDA and CDR2 SQIVND (reference sequence). Trimming cost V 4 bases and J 3 bases; bases outside gene matches: 1. The CDR3 length is 16 residues. This CDR3 is CASSRGLAGGYNEQFF. The CDR3 DNA sequence: TGTGCCAGTAGTAGGGGACTAGCGGGAGGCTACAATGAGCAGTTCTTC.

The gene calls are TRBV4-1 and TRBJ2-3, with 8 bases identical to TRBD1. From germline, CDR1 is MGHRA and CDR2 YSYEKL. This CDR3 is built from 16 residues. The V segment lost 1 base and the J segment 1 base; nucleotides outside the gene matches: 4. CDR3 sequence reads: CASSQGGTGGTDTQYF. DNA of the CDR3: TGCGCCAGCAGCCAAGGGGGGACAGGAGGCACAGATACGCAGTATTTT.

The chain uses TRBV18 and TRBJ2-7, with 9 bases aligning to TRBD1. V lost 3 bases, J lost 4 bases, and 7 bases stayed unmatched. CDR3 length: 15 residues. Germline assignment: CDR1 KGHSH and CDR2 LQKENI. CDR3 residues: CASSPGTGGRYEQYF. The CDR3 nucleotides are TGTGCCAGCTCACCCGGAACAGGGGGCCGTTACGAGCAGTACTTC.

For the CDR3, the DNA is TGTGCCAGCAGCCCGATGACTATCCCAAAAGGGGAGACCCAGTACTTC. Translating gives CASSPMTIPKGETQYF. V and J are TRBV7-9 and TRBJ2-5; maybe TRBD2 (5 bases). Germline assignment: CDR1 SEHNR and CDR2 FQNEAQ (reference sequence). The length of the CDR3 is 16 residues. With 5 bases removed from V and 5 bases from J, the gap between germline ends came to 21 bases. The full variable domain, in which reference TRBV7-9 and TRBJ2-5 provide the parts outside the CDR3, is DTGVSQNPRHKITKRGQNVTFRCDPISEHNRLYWYRQTLGQGPEFLTYFQNEAQLEKSRLLSDRFSAERPKGSFSTLEIQRTEQGDSAMYLCASSPMTIPKGETQYFGPGTRLLVL.

The chain combines TRBV27 with TRBJ2-2; 7 bases match TRBD1. Per germline, CDR1 MNHEY and CDR2 SMNVEV (reference sequence). With 3 bases clipped from V and 0 bases from J, the junction kept 7 bases outside the gene matches. This CDR3 contains 17 residues. CDR3 in amino acids: CASSFGLGGANTGELFF. CDR3 nucleotides: TGTGCCAGCAGTTTCGGTTTAGGGGGCGCGAACACCGGGGAGCTGTTTTTT.

The V gene is TRBV5-6, the J gene TRBJ1-1; 8 nucleotides line up with TRBD1. V lost 4 bases to trimming and J lost 3 bases; unmatched junction nucleotides: 8. Germline V gene data show CDR1 as SGHDT and CDR2 as YYEEEE. This CDR3 spans 15 amino acids. The CDR3 bases are TGTGCCAGCAGCGTTAACAGGGGGGTCTACACTGAAGCTTTCTTT. Protein sequence: CASSVNRGVYTEAFF.

V gene TRBV19 combines with J gene TRBJ2-5, with 10 nucleotides matching TRBD2. This CDR3 is 15 amino acids long. The trim removed 7 bases at V and 5 bases at J, leaving 10 bases unmatched. From germline, CDR1 is LNHDA and CDR2 SQIVND (reference sequence). The CDR3 region has the DNA TGTGCCAGTACCGCCCGGCTAGCGGGAGCTGAGACCCAGTACTTC. Translation: CASTARLAGAETQYF.

This chain joins TRBV2 and TRBJ1-2; the match to TRBD1 covers 7 bases. The CDR3 is 14 residues long. Germline CDR1 reads SNHLY; CDR2 reads FYNNEI. The junction had 12 bases not matched to a gene; V was cut back by 6 bases and J by 8 bases. The DNA of the CDR3 is TGTGCCAGCAGGGGAACAGGGGACAAAGGGGGCTACACCTTC. Translating gives CASRGTGDKGGYTF.

The CDR3 region is CAWNLGGRTEAFF. The CDR3 bases are TGTGCCTGGAACCTAGGCGGGAGGACTGAAGCTTTCTTT. The chain is built from TRBV30 and TRBJ1-1; D gene ambiguous. Germline V gene lookup returns CDR1 GTSNPN and CDR2 SVGIG (reference sequence). V dropped 4 bases and J dropped 5 bases, with 14 bases sitting between them. This CDR3 is 13 amino acids long. Drawing the rest from reference TRBV30 and TRBJ1-1, the complete variable domain is SQTIHQWPATLVQPVGSPLSLECTVEGTSNPNLYWYRQAAGRGLQLLFYSVGIGQISSEVPQNLSASRPQDRQFILSSKKLLLSDSGFYLCAWNLGGRTEAFFGQGTRLTVV.